This T cell receptor beta chain was identified in a study of blood T cell repertoires in COVID-19. The assay was immunoSEQ multiplex PCR, and TCRdb's table has in-frame clones only and misses some. The table includes 60,000 to 70,000 clones, around 88% detected once. This sequence was found in a woman of 80 years or more with active COVID-19. Input material: peripheral blood.

The CDR3 sequence: CASSRTSLYEQYF. In DNA, the CDR3 is TGTGCCAGCAGCCGGACTAGCCTTTACGAGCAGTACTTC. The V call is TRBV13, the J call TRBJ2-7, with 8 bases aligning to TRBD2. The germline gives CDR1 PRHDT, CDR2 FYEKMQ (reference sequence). J lost 4 bases, V lost 5 bases, and 4 bases had no gene match. The CDR3 contains 13 residues.